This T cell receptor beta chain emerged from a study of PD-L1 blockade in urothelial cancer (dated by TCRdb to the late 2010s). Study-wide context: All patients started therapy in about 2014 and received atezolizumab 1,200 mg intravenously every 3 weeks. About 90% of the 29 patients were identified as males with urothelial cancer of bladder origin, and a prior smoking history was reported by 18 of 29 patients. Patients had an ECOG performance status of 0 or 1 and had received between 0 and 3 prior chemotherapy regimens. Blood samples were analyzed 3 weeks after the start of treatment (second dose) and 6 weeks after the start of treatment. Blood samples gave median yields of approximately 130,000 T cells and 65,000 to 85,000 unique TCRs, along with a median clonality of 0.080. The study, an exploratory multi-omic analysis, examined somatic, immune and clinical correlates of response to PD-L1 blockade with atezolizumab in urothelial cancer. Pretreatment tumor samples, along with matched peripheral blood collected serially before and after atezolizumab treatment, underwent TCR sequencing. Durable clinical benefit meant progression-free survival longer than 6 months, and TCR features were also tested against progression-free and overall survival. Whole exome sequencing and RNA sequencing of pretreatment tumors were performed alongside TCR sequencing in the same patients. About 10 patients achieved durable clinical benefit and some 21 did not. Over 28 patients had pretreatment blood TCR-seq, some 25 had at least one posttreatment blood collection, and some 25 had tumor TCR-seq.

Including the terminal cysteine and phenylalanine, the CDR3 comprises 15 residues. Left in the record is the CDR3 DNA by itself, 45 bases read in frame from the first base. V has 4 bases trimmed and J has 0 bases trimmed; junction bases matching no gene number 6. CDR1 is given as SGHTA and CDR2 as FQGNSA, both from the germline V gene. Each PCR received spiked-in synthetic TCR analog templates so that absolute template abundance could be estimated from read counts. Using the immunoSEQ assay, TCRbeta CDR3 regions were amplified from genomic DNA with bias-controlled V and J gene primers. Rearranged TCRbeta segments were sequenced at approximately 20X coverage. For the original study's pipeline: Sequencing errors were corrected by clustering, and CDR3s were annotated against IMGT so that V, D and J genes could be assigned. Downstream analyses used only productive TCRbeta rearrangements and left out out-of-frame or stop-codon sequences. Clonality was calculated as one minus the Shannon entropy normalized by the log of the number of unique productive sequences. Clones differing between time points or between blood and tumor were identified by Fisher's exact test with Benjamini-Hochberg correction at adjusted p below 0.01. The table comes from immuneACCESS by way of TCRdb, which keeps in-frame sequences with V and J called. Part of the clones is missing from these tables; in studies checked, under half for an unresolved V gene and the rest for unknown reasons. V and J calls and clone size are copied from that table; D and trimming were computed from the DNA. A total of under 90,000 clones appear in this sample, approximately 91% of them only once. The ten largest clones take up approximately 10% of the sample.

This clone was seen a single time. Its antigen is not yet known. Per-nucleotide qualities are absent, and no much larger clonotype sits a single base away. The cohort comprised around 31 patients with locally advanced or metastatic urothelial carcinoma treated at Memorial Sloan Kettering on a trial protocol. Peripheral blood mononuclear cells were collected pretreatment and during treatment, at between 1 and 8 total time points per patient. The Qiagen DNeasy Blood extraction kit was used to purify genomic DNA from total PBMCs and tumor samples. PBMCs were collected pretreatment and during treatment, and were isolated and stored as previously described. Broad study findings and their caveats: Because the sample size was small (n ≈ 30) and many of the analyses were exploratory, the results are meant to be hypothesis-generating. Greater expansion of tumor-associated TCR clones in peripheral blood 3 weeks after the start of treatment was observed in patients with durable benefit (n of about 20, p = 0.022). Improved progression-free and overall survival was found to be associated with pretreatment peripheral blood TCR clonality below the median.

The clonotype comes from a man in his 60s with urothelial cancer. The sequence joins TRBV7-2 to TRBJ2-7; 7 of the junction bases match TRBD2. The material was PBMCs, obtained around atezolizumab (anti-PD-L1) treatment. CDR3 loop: CASSYRGDPSYEQYF. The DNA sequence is TGTGCCAGCAGCTACCGGGGGGACCCCTCCTACGAGCAGTACTTC. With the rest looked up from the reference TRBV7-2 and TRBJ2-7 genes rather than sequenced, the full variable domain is GAGVSQSPSNKVTEKGKDVELRCDPISGHTALYWYRQSLGQGLEFLIYFQGNSAPDKSGLPSDRFSAERTGGSVSTLTIQRTQQEDSAVYLCASSYRGDPSYEQYFGPGTRLTVT.